What follows are 27 T cell receptor beta chains derived from one specimen sequenced in a study of blood T cell repertoires in COVID-19. This table comes from immunoSEQ multiplex PCR, and its TCRdb copy is limited to in-frame clones, with some not included. The top ten clones hold roughly 6.2% of a sample with around 250,000 clones, roughly 83% of them seen once. Sequences were obtained from peripheral blood. These receptors all stem from a woman aged 80 or over with COVID-19, enrolled during active disease.

This rearrangement joins TRBV5-6 to TRBJ1-1; 7 nucleotides match TRBD1. The CDR3 length is 14 residues. The germline V gene has CDR1 SGHDT and CDR2 YYEEEE. V lost 4 bases and J lost 5; bases outside the gene matches: 8. The CDR3 spells CASSHPGGGTEAFF. The CDR3 nucleotides read TGTGCCAGCAGCCACCCAGGGGGTGGTACTGAAGCTTTCTTT.

This clone occurred once. The CDR3 loop is CASSLRTGKGSGNTIYF. The CDR3, as DNA: TGTGCCAGCAGCTTGCGGACAGGGAAAGGCTCTGGAAACACCATATATTTT. V and J are TRBV7-2 and TRBJ1-3; TRBD1 agrees at 8 bases. Unmatched junction bases numbered 7, after V lost 3 bases and J lost 0 bases. Germline V gene lookup returns CDR1 SGHTA and CDR2 FQGNSA. The CDR3 sequence is 17 residues long.

V and J are TRBV5-1 and TRBJ2-5; D is unresolved. The length of the CDR3 is 14 residues. The V and J ends lost 0 bases and 2 bases respectively, with 8 bases between them. The germline V gene encodes CDR1 SGHRS and CDR2 YFSETQ. The CDR3 region is CASSLGGQQETQYF. In DNA, the CDR3 is TGCGCCAGCAGCTTGGGAGGCCAGCAAGAGACCCAGTACTTC.

This sequence joins TRBV14 and TRBJ1-3; a weak D match, TRBD1 (6 bases). Trimming shortened V by 3 bases and J by 2 bases, and 11 bases separated the two germline ends. The CDR3 is made up of 15 amino acids. Germline CDR1 and CDR2: SGHDN and FVKESK. The chain's CDR3 is CASSQQGGTGNTIYF. The CDR3 nucleotides read TGTGCCAGCAGCCAGCAAGGGGGAACTGGAAACACCATATATTTT.

The chain links TRBV19 to TRBJ1-1; 8 bases fit TRBD1. The CDR3 runs 13 residues. The trim removed 6 bases at V and 3 bases at J, leaving 3 bases unmatched. Germline CDR1 and CDR2: LNHDA and SQIVND (reference sequence). This CDR3 reads CASRKDRDTEAFF. The CDR3 DNA reads TGTGCCAGTAGAAAGGACAGGGACACTGAAGCTTTCTTT.

This chain uses TRBV6-5 with TRBJ2-7; TRBD2 might be the D (7 bases). The V gene's germline CDR1 is MNHEY and CDR2 SVGAGI. V lost 8 bases to trimming and J lost 2 bases, with 19 bases between them. The CDR3 spans 15 residues. CDR3 sequence reads: CASSLSRGGPYEQYF. In DNA, the CDR3 is TGTGCCAGCTCCCTCTCGAGGGGGGGCCCCTACGAGCAGTACTTC.

V usage is TRBV28 and J usage is TRBJ1-2; D is uncertain. This CDR3 has 12 residues. CDR1 and CDR2 from the germline V gene are MDHEN and SYDVKM. Trimming shortened V by 8 bases and J by 2 bases, and 9 bases separated the two germline ends. CDR3 in DNA: TGTGCCAGCGGAATACTAAACTATGGCTACACCTTC. Protein product: CASGILNYGYTF.

V gene TRBV18 combines with J gene TRBJ1-5; no clear D gene. The V gene's germline CDR1 is KGHSH and CDR2 LQKENI. The V and J ends lost 4 bases and 2 bases respectively, with 15 bases between them. This CDR3 has 16 residues. The CDR3 nucleotides read TGTGCCAGCTCACGTGAACCGCAGGAGGGCAATCAGCCCCAGCATTTT. Its translation: CASSREPQEGNQPQHF.

V usage is TRBV10-1 and J usage is TRBJ1-3, with 7 bases that match TRBD1. V gave up 2 bases and J gave up 2 bases; unmatched junction bases: 6. The germline V gene encodes CDR1 WNHNN and CDR2 SYGVQD (reference sequence). The CDR3 is 16 residues long. The CDR3 reads CASSEGDRAAGNTIYF. The CDR3 nucleotides are TGCGCCAGCAGTGAGGGCGACAGGGCGGCTGGAAACACCATATATTTT.

This clone was detected only a few times. The chain has TRBV19 and TRBJ1-2, with D possibly matching TRBD1 (6 bases). The V end was cut by 7 bases, the J end by 8 bases, with 20 bases between. The CDR3 extends over 14 amino acids. Germline loops: CDR1 LNHDA, CDR2 SQIVND (reference sequence). This CDR3 is CASIPGGGAPGYTF. The CDR3 DNA sequence: TGTGCCAGTATCCCCGGCGGGGGGGCGCCCGGCTACACCTTC. The variable domain in full, with the rest retrieved from reference TRBV19 and TRBJ1-2, is DGGITQSPKYLFRKEGQNVTLSCEQNLNHDAMYWYRQDPGQGLRLIYYSQIVNDFQKGDIAEGYSVSREKKESFPLTVTSAQKNPTAFYLCASIPGGGAPGYTFGSGTRLTVV.

The chain joins TRBV2 to TRBJ1-1; maybe TRBD1 (6 bases). From germline, CDR1 is SNHLY and CDR2 FYNNEI. The CDR3 has 14 amino acids. V was pared by 6 bases and J by 1 base, with 12 bases between. This chain's CDR3 is CASRKDSQNTEAFF. CDR3 DNA sequence: TGTGCCAGCAGGAAGGACAGCCAGAACACTGAAGCTTTCTTT.

The CDR3 nucleotides read TGTGCCAGCAGTTACTCGGCAAGCGGAATAGATACGCAGTATTTT. Residues: CASSYSASGIDTQYF. The V call is TRBV6-5, the J call TRBJ2-3; a possible D gene is TRBD2 (5 bases). This CDR3 is built from 15 residues. Germline values: CDR1 MNHEY, CDR2 SVGAGI. Trimming took off 0 bases at V and 5 bases at J, with 12 bases between the two ends.

V is TRBV28 and J is TRBJ2-7; a weak D match, TRBD1 (6 bases). Deletions cut 1 base from V and 3 bases from J, with 13 bases between. The V gene's germline CDR1 is MDHEN and CDR2 SYDVKM. This CDR3 has 15 residues. DNA for the CDR3: TGTGCCAGCAGTTTATTAGCCAGGGGTTACTACGAGCAGTACGTC. It encodes CASSLLARGYYEQYV.

This chain connects TRBV7-2 to TRBJ2-3; unclear D gene. CDR3 length: 16 amino acids. Germline lookup yields CDR1 SGHTA and CDR2 FQGNSA. V gave up 7 bases and J gave up 2 bases, with 19 bases separating them. CDR3 loop: CASTPGRGPITDTQYF. As DNA, the CDR3 is TGTGCCAGCACCCCCGGTCGCGGTCCTATCACAGATACGCAGTATTTT.

The chain recombines TRBV5-8 with TRBJ1-1, with no clear D. Germline CDR1 and CDR2: SGHTS and YDEGEE. V lost 4 bases and J lost 1, with 14 bases in between. This CDR3 spans 15 amino acids. The chain's CDR3 is CASSPRPGSNTEAFF. DNA of the CDR3: TGTGCCAGCAGCCCCCGCCCAGGATCGAACACTGAAGCTTTCTTT. The full variable domain, with the rest looked up from reference TRBV5-8 and TRBJ1-1, is EAGVTQSPTHLIKTRGQQATLRCSPISGHTSVYWYQQALGLGLQFLLWYDEGEERNRGNFPPRFSGRQFPNYSSELNVNALELEDSALYLCASSPRPGSNTEAFFGQGTRLTVV.

The rearrangement uses TRBV7-8 and TRBJ1-2; 8 bases are a match to TRBD1. The germline gives CDR1 SGHVS, CDR2 FQNEAQ. This CDR3 is built from 13 residues. V trimming: 5 bases; J trimming: 4 bases; junction bases outside the gene matches: 3. The DNA for the CDR3 is TGTGCCAGCAGCATCGGGACAGGCTATGGCTACACCTTC. It encodes CASSIGTGYGYTF.

As for this clone: Other nucleotide sequences from this sample produce the same CDR3. The CDR3 DNA reads TGTGCCAGCAGTGAGAGGTCAAATCAGCCCCAGCATTTT. This encodes CASSERSNQPQHF. The V gene is TRBV2, the J gene TRBJ1-5; D ambiguous. CDR3 size: 13 residues. Trimming left V 3 bases short and J 4 bases short, with 7 bases between. The V gene's germline CDR1 is SNHLY and CDR2 FYNNEI.

This sequence joins TRBV29-1 and TRBJ1-2; D uncertain. With 7 bases removed from V and 4 bases from J, the gap between germline ends came to 10 bases. The CDR3 has 11 residues. CDR1 is SQVTM and CDR2 is ANQGSEA in the germline V gene. The CDR3 DNA reads TGCAGCGGGGAGGACGGCTATGGCTACACCTTC. It yields the protein CSGEDGYGYTF.

This chain links TRBV28 with TRBJ1-5; D not certain. V dropped 2 bases and J dropped 11 bases, with 7 bases sitting between them. Germline V gene data show CDR1 as MDHEN and CDR2 as SYDVKM. The CDR3 has 11 residues. CDR3 nucleotides: TGTGCCAGCAGTTTAATGAGGGCCCAGCATTTT. It yields the protein CASSLMRAQHF.

The chain links TRBV30 to TRBJ1-1, with a possible D match to TRBD1 (5 bases). The germline gives CDR1 GTSNPN, CDR2 SVGIG (reference sequence). The CDR3 totals 14 residues. Trimming took off 0 bases at V and 4 bases at J, with 12 bases between the two ends. The CDR3 is CAWSVQVTGTEAFF. CDR3 in DNA: TGTGCCTGGAGTGTACAGGTCACGGGCACTGAAGCTTTCTTT.

This chain uses TRBV2 with TRBJ1-1; TRBD1 matches at 7 bases. Germline V gene data show CDR1 as SNHLY and CDR2 as FYNNEI. CDR3 size: 14 residues. With V trimmed by 9 bases and J by 1 base, 8 bases remained unmatched. The CDR3 reads CARQKTGRNTEAFF. CDR3 DNA sequence: TGTGCCAGACAAAAGACAGGGAGGAACACTGAAGCTTTCTTT.

This rearrangement joins TRBV5-1 to TRBJ2-5, with 7 bases fitting TRBD2. CDR1 and CDR2 (germline): SGHRS, YFSETQ. V was pared by 1 base and J by 1 base, with 4 bases of the junction left unmatched. The length of the CDR3 is 15 residues. The CDR3 loop is CASSLPRGVQETQYF. CDR3 nucleotide sequence: TGCGCCAGCAGCTTGCCACGGGGGGTCCAAGAGACCCAGTACTTC.

The chain recombines TRBV10-3 with TRBJ1-1, with D hard to call. The V end lost 0 bases, the J end lost 5 bases, and 7 bases lay between the germline ends. The CDR3 length is 13 residues. Germline lookup yields CDR1 ENHRY and CDR2 SYGVKD. In nucleotides, the CDR3 is TGTGCCATCAGTGAGTCCTCGGGGACTGAAGCTTTCTTT. It translates to CAISESSGTEAFF.

In this sample, this clone turned up once. V gene TRBV28 combines with J gene TRBJ1-1; 8 nucleotides match TRBD1. V lost 3 bases, J lost 4 bases, and 1 base stayed unmatched. The germline gives CDR1 MDHEN, CDR2 SYDVKM. The CDR3 is 13 amino acids. CDR3 sequence reads: CASSLGQVTEAFF. The CDR3 DNA reads TGTGCCAGCAGTTTGGGACAGGTCACTGAAGCTTTCTTT.

There are a few counts of this clone. The chain links TRBV5-1 to TRBJ2-5; 7 positions match TRBD1. Germline V gene lookup returns CDR1 SGHRS and CDR2 YFSETQ. The ends lost 4 bases at V and 4 bases at J; junction bases unmatched: 19. There are 18 residues in the CDR3. The CDR3 region has the DNA TGCGCCAGCAGCCATGACCCTTTTAGACAGGGATCCACAGAGACCCAGTACTTC. It translates to CASSHDPFRQGSTETQYF.

The rearrangement links TRBV2 to TRBJ2-5, with TRBD2 matching 12 bases. Germline trimming cut 5 bases from V and 5 bases from J; bases unmatched to any gene: 6. The CDR3 is made up of 15 amino acids. The germline V gene encodes CDR1 SNHLY and CDR2 FYNNEI. CDR3: CASSKPSGGDETQYF. DNA of the CDR3: TGTGCCAGCAGTAAACCTAGCGGGGGGGACGAGACCCAGTACTTC.

The rearrangement uses TRBV29-1 and TRBJ2-3; 10 bases are a match to TRBD2. V shed 4 bases and J 1 base; nucleotides not matched to a gene: 5. Germline CDR1 SQVTM, CDR2 ANQGSEA. The CDR3 is 15 residues long. The CDR3 loop reads CSVGPSGGGTDTQYF. In DNA form, the CDR3 reads TGCAGCGTTGGTCCTAGCGGGGGCGGCACAGATACGCAGTATTTT.